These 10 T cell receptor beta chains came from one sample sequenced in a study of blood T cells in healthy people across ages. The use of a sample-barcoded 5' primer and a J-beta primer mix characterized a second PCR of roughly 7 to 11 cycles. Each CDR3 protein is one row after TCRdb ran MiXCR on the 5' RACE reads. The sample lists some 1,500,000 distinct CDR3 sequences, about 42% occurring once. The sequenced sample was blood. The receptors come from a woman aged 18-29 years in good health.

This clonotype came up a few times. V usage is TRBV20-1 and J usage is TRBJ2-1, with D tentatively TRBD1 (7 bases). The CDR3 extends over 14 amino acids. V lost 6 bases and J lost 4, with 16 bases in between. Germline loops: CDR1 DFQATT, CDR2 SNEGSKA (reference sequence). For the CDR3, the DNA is TGCAGTGCCAAGTCAGGGGGGCCTTACAATGAGCAGTTCTTC. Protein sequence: CSAKSGGPYNEQFF.

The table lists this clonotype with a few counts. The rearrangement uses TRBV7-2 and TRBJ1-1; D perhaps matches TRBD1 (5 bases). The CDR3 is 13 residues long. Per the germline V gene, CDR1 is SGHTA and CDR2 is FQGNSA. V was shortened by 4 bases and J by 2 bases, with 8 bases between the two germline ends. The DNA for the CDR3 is TGTGCCAGCAGCTGGGACGATAACACTGAAGCTTTCTTT. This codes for CASSWDDNTEAFF.

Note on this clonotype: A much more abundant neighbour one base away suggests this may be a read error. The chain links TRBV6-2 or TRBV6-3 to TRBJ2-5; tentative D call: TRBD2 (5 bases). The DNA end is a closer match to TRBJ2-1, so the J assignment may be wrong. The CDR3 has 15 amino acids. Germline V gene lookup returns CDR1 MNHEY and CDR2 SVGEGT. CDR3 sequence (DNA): TGTGCCAGCAGTTACGATGCGGGTGGTCAAGAGACCCAGTTCTTC. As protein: CASSYDAGGQETQFF.

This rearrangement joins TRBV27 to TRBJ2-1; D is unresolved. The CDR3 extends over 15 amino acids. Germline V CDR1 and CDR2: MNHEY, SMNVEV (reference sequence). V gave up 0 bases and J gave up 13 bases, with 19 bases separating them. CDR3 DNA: TGTGCCAGCAGTTTATCGTGGCCAGGTCAGGAGACCCAGTTCTTC. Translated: CASSLSWPGQETQFF.

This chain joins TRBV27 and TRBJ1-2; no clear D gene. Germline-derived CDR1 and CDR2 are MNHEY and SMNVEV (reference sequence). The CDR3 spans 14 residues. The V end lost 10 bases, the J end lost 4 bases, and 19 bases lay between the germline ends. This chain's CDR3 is CAKALGQTTYGYTF. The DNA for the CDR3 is TGTGCCAAAGCTTTGGGCCAGACTACCTATGGCTACACCTTC.

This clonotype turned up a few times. CDR3 DNA: TGTGCCAGCAGCTCGGGAGGTTGGGGCACCGGGGAGCTGTTTTTT. Amino acid sequence: CASSSGGWGTGELFF. The chain has TRBV9 and TRBJ2-2; 7 bases fit TRBD2. Germline CDR1 and CDR2: SGDLS and YYNGEE. Losses at the gene ends were 4 bases for V and 4 bases for J; bases not matched to a gene: 7. The CDR3 spans 15 residues.

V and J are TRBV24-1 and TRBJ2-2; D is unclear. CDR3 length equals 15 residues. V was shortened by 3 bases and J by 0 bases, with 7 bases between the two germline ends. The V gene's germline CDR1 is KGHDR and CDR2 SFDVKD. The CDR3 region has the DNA TGTGCCACCAGTGATGTCCTGTCGAACACCGGGGAGCTGTTTTTT. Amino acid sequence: CATSDVLSNTGELFF.

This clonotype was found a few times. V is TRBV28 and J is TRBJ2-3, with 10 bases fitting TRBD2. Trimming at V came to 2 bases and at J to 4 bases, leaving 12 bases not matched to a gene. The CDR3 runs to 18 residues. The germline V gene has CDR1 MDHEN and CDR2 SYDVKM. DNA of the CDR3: TGTGCCAGCAGTTTAGGGCTAGCGGGAGTAAGTGGCGCAGATACGCAGTATTTT. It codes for CASSLGLAGVSGADTQYF. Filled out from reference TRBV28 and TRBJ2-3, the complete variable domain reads DVKVTQSSRYLVKRTGEKVFLECVQDMDHENMFWYRQDPGLGLRLIYFSYDVKMKEKGDIPEGYSVSREKKERFSLILESASTNQTSMYLCASSLGLAGVSGADTQYFGPGTRLTVL.

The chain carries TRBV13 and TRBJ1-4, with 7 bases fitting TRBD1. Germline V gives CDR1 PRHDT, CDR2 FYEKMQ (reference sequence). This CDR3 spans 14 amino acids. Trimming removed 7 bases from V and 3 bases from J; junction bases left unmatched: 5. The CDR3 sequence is CASTRRGPNEKLFF. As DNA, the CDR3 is TGTGCCAGCACGCGTAGGGGGCCTAATGAAAAACTGTTTTTT. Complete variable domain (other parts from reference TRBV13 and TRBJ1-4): AAGVIQSPRHLIKEKRETATLKCYPIPRHDTVYWYQQGPGQDPQFLISFYEKMQSDKGSIPDRFSAQQFSDYHSELNMSSLELGDSALYFCASTRRGPNEKLFFGSGTQLSVL.

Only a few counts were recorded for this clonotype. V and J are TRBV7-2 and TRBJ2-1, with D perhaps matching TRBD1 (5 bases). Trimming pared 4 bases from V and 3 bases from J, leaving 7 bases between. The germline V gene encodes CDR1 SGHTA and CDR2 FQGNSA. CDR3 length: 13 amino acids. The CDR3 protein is CASSWGYYNEQFF. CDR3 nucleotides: TGTGCCAGCAGCTGGGGCTACTACAATGAGCAGTTCTTC. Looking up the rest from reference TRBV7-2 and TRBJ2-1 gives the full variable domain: GAGVSQSPSNKVTEKGKDVELRCDPISGHTALYWYRQSLGQGLEFLIYFQGNSAPDKSGLPSDRFSAERTGGSVSTLTIQRTQQEDSAVYLCASSWGYYNEQFFGPGTRLTVL.